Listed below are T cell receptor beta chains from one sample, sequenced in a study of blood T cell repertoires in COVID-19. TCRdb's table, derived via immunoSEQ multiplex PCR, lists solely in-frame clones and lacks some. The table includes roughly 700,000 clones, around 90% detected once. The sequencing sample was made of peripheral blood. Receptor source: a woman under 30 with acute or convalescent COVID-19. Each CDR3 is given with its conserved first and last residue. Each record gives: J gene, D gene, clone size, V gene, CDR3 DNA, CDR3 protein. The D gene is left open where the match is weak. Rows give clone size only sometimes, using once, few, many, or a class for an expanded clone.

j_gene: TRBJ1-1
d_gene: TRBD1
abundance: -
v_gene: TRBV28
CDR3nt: TGTGCCAGCAGCGGGGCGACAGGGGAATTGAACACTGAAGCTTTCTTT
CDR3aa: CASSGATGELNTEAFF

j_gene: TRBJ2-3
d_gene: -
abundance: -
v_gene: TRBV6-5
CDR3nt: TGTGCCAGCAGTCTTACCCGAAGAGGAACAGATACGCAGTATTTT
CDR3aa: CASSLTRRGTDTQYF

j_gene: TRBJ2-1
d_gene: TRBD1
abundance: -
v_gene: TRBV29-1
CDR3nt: TGCACCGGGACAGGGGGAGGTGAGCAGTTCTTC
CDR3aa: CTGTGGGEQFF

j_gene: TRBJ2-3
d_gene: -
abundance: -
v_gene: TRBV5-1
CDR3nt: TGCGCCAGCAGCTTAGCGACAGATACGCAGTATTTT
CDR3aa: CASSLATDTQYF

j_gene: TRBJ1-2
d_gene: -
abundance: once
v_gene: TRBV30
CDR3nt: TGTGCCTGCGGAGACTATGGCTACACCTTC
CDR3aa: CACGDYGYTF

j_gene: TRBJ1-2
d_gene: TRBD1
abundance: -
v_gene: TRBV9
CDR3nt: TGTGCCAGCAGCGTAGTCCCTGGGACAGGGATTTCCTCAAGCTATGGCTACACCTTC
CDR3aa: CASSVVPGTGISSSYGYTF

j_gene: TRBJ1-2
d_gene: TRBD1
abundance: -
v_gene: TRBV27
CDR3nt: TGTGCCAGCAGCCGAAGAGACAGGGGGAATATTGGCTACACCTTC
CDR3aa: CASSRRDRGNIGYTF

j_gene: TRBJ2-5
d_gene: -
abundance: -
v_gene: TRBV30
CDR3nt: TGTGCCTGGAGTGTGGACCCCCAGGGGACCCAGTACTTC
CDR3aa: CAWSVDPQGTQYF

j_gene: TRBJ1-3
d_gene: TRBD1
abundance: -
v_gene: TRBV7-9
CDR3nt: TGTGCCAGCAGCGAGGAGAGACAGGGAAGTGGAAACACCATATATTTT
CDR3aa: CASSEERQGSGNTIYF

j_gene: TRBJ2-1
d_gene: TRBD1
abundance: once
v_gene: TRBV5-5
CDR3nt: TGTGCCAGCAGCTTGACGGGACAGGGATATTGGGATGAGCAGTTCTTC
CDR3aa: CASSLTGQGYWDEQFF

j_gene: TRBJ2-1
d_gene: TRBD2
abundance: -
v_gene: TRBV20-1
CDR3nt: TGCAGTGCTAGTCTAGCGGCTCACAATGAGCAGTTCTTC
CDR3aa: CSASLAAHNEQFF

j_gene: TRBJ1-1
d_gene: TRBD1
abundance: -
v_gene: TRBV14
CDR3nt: TGTGCCAGCAGCCAAGAAATAGGACTGGGGACAGGGGCAGCTTTCTTT
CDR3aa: CASSQEIGLGTGAAFF

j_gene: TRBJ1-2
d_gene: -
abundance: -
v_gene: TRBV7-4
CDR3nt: TGTGCCAGCAGCTTAAATAAGGGGACTCCCTGCTATGGCTACACCTTC
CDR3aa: CASSLNKGTPCYGYTF

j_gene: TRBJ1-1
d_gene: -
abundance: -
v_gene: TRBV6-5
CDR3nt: TGTGCCAGCACCAATCCCCCGGGAAAGGTCACTGAAGCTTTCTTT
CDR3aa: CASTNPPGKVTEAFF

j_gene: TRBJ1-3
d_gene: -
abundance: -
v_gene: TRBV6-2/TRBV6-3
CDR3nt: TGTGCCAGCAGTTACGCTATTTACTCTGGAAACACCATATATTTT
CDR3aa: CASSYAIYSGNTIYF

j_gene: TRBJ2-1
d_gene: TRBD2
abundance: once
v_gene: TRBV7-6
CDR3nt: TGTGCCAGCAGGAGACTAACAGGGACTAGCGGGGGAAATGAGCAGTTCTTC
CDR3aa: CASRRLTGTSGGNEQFF

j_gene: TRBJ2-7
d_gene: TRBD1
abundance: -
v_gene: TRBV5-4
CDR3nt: TGTGCCAGCAGGAACGACAGGGACGAGCAGTACTTC
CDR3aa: CASRNDRDEQYF

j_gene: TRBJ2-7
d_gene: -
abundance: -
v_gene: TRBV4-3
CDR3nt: TGCGCCAGCAGCCAAGATATGCACAGGAACTACGAGCAGTACTTC
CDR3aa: CASSQDMHRNYEQYF

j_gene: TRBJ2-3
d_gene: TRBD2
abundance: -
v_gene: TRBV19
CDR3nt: TGTGCCAGCTCTAGCGGGGGGCCCCTCGGGGGAGATACGCAGTATTTT
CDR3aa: CASSSGGPLGGDTQYF

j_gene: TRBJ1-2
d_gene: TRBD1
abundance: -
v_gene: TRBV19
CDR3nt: TGTGCCAGTAGTCCTCACAGGGGGGCCGGCTACACCTTC
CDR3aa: CASSPHRGAGYTF

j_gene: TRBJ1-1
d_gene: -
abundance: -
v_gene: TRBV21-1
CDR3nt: TGTGCCAGCACCCTGAGGCCGAACACTGAAGCTTTCTTT
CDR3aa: CASTLRPNTEAFF

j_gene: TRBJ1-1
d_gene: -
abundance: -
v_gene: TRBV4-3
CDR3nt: TGCGCCAGCAGCCACCAGGGGGAAGCTTTCTTT
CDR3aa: CASSHQGEAFF

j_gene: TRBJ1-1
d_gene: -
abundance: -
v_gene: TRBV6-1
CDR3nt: TGTGCCAGCAGTGAGATGCAGGGCACTGAAGCTTTCTTT
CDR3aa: CASSEMQGTEAFF

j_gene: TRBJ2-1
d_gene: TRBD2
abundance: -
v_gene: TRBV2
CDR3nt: TGTGCCACACTCGGGGGGGAGGGGCATGAGCAGTTCTTC
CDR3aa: CATLGGEGHEQFF

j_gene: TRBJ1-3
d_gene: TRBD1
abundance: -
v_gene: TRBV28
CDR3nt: TGTGCCAGCAGTTGGTCCGACAGGGGGCATGGAAACACCATATATTTT
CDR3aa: CASSWSDRGHGNTIYF

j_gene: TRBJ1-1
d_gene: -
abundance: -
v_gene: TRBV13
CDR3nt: TGTGCCAGCAGCTTAGGTTCTGACAGTTACGCCATTGTAGCTTTCTTT
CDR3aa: CASSLGSDSYAIVAFF

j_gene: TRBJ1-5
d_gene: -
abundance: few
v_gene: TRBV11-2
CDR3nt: TGTGCCAGCAGCTTAGGTTCGGTCAGCAATCAGCCCCAGCATTTT
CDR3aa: CASSLGSVSNQPQHF

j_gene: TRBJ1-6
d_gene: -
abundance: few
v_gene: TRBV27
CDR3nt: TGTGCCAGCAGTTGGGGAGCAGAGGATTCACCCCTCCACTTT
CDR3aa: CASSWGAEDSPLHF

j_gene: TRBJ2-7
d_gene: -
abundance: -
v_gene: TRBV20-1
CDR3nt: TGCAGTGCCAGTCGACAATACGAGCAGTACTTC
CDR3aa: CSASRQYEQYF

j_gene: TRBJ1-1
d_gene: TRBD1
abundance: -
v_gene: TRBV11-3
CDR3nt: TGTGCCATCTGGACAGGGCGGTACACTGAAGCTTTCTTT
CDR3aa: CAIWTGRYTEAFF

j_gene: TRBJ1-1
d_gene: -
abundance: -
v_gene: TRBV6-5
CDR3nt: TGTGCCAGCAGGACTACAGGGTACACTGAAGCTTTCTTT
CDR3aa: CASRTTGYTEAFF

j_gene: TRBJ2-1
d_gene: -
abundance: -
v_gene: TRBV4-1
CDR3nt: TGCGCCAGCAGCCAAGGGAGGGGGGGGCGCGGCAATGAGCAGTTCTTC
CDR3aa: CASSQGRGGRGNEQFF

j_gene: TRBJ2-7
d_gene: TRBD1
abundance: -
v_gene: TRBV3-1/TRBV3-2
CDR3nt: TGTGCCAGCAGCCAACCGGGACAGGCTTCGTCCGAGCAGTACTTC
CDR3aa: CASSQPGQASSEQYF

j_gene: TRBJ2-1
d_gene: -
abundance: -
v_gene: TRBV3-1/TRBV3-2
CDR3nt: TGTGCCAGCAGCACCCACCCAGGGAATGAGCAGTTCTTC
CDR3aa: CASSTHPGNEQFF

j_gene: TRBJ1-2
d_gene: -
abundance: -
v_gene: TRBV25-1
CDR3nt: TGTGCCAGCAGTGAATATGGGCAGGGAGGTGGCTACACCTTC
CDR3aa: CASSEYGQGGGYTF

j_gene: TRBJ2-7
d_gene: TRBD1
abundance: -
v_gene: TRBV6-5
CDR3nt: TGTGCCAGCAGCGGGACAGGGAGCTCCTACGAGCAGTACTTC
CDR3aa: CASSGTGSSYEQYF

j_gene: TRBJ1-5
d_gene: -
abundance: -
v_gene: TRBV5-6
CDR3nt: TGTGCCAGCAGCTTCTACTCTAGCAATCAGCCCCAGCATTTT
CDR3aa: CASSFYSSNQPQHF

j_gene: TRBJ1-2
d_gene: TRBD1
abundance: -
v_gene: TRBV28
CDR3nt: TGTGCCAGCAGCGATACAGGACAGGAGAACTTCTATGGCTACACCTTC
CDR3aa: CASSDTGQENFYGYTF

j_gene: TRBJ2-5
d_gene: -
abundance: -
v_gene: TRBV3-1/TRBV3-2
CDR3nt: TGTGCCAGCAGCCAAGATTGGGCACACGGAACAGAGACCCAGTACTTC
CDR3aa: CASSQDWAHGTETQYF

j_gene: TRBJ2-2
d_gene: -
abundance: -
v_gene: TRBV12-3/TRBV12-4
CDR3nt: TGTGCCAGCACCCCAACAGGTACCGGGGAGCTGTTTTTT
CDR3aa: CASTPTGTGELFF

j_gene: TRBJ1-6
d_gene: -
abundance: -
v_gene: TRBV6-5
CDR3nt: TGTGCCAGCAGTCCCCAGGGTGGATACTCACCCCTCCACTTT
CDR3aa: CASSPQGGYSPLHF

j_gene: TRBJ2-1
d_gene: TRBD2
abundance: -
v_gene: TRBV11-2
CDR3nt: TGTGCCAGCAGCTTAAGGGGCCATAGCGGGGGAGGCTTGGAGCAGTTCTTC
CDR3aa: CASSLRGHSGGGLEQFF

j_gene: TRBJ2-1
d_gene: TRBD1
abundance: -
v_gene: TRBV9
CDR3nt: TGTGCCAGCAGCGTTGACAGGGGCGCCTACAATGAGCAGTTCTTC
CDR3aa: CASSVDRGAYNEQFF

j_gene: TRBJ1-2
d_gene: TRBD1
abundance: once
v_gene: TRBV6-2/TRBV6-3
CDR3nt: TGTGCCAGCAGTAGCCCTCAGGGGGCCGGTGGCTACACCTTC
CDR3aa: CASSSPQGAGGYTF

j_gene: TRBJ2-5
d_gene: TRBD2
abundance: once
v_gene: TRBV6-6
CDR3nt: TGTGCCAGCAGTTTTAGCGGGGGGGCCTCGGAGACCCAGTACTTC
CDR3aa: CASSFSGGASETQYF

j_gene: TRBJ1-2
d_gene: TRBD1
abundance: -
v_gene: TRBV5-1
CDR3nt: TGCGCCAGCAGCTTGGTAGTAGGGGGCAGCTATGGCTACACCTTC
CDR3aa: CASSLVVGGSYGYTF

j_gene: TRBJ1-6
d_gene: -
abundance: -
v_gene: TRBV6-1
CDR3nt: TGTGCCAGCAGTGGAGGGTTCCAGGGGTCCTATAATTCACCCCTCCACTTT
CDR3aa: CASSGGFQGSYNSPLHF

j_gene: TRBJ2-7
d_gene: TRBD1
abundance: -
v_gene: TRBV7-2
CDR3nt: TGTGCCAGCAGCCCAAGACAGGGGGCAGCGGGCGAGCAGTACTTC
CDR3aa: CASSPRQGAAGEQYF

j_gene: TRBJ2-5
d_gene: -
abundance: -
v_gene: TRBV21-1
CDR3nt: TGTGCCAGCAGCCGTCTTATGCGGTGGACTAAGAAAGAGACCCAGTACTTC
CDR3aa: CASSRLMRWTKKETQYF

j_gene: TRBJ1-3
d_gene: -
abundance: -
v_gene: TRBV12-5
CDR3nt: TGTGCTAGTGGTTTGGTACAGGTTAGCTCTGGAAACACCATATATTTT
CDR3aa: CASGLVQVSSGNTIYF

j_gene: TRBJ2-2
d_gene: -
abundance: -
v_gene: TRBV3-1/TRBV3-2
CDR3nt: TGTGCCAGCAGCGAAACCAGACTAAACGCGAACACCGGGGAGCTGTTTTTT
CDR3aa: CASSETRLNANTGELFF

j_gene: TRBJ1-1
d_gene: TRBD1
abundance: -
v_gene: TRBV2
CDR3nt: TGTGCCAGCAGTAAGGGGGACAGGGACACTGAAGCTTTCTTT
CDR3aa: CASSKGDRDTEAFF

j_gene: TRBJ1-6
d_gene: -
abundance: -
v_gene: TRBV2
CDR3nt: TGTGCCAGCAGGTCGGGGTTCCGGGACTATAATTCACCCCTCCACTTT
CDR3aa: CASRSGFRDYNSPLHF

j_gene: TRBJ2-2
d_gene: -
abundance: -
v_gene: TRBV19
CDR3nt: TGTGCCAGTACAATCGGGATGAACACCGGGGAGCTGTTTTTT
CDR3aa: CASTIGMNTGELFF

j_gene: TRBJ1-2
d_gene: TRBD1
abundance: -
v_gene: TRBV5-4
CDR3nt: TGTGCCAGCAGCTCTTTCCGACAGGGTGATAACTATGGCTACACCTTC
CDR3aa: CASSSFRQGDNYGYTF